A selection of T cell receptor beta chains follows, all from one sample in a study of cytomegalovirus exposure and HLA in healthy donors. The assay was immunoSEQ multiplex PCR, and TCRdb's table has in-frame clones only and misses some. The profile shows hundreds of thousands of clones, roughly two thirds of them singletons. Sequencing was carried out using PBMCs. The origin of the receptors is a female donor in good health and CMV-seronegative. CDR3s include the opening cysteine and the closing phenylalanine or tryptophan. D genes are given only for firm matches. The size field is filled for only some rows; it gives once, few, many or a size class.

clone size: .
D gene: TRBD2
V gene: TRBV6-1
J gene: TRBJ2-2
CDR3 DNA: TGTGCCAGCAGTGAACTCCAACGGGGACTAGCGGACACCGGGGAGCTGTTTTTT
CDR3 protein: CASSELQRGLADTGELFF

clone size: .
D gene: .
V gene: TRBV23-1
J gene: TRBJ2-5
CDR3 DNA: TGCGCCAGCAGCCGGGCGTTTGGGGGGAGGGAGACCCAGTACTTC
CDR3 protein: CASSRAFGGRETQYF

clone size: few
D gene: TRBD1
V gene: TRBV7-9
J gene: TRBJ2-7
CDR3 DNA: TGTGCCAGCAGGGCTACCGGGGACAGCCCCTCCTACGAGCAGTACTTC
CDR3 protein: CASRATGDSPSYEQYF

clone size: .
D gene: TRBD2
V gene: TRBV7-9
J gene: TRBJ2-3
CDR3 DNA: TGTTCCAGCAGCTCATTAGCGGGAGTTGGAGATACGCAGTATTTT
CDR3 protein: CSSSSLAGVGDTQYF

clone size: .
D gene: TRBD1
V gene: TRBV19
J gene: TRBJ1-3
CDR3 DNA: TGTGCCACCCAGGGGGGATCAACTGGAAACACCATATATTTT
CDR3 protein: CATQGGSTGNTIYF

clone size: .
D gene: .
V gene: TRBV19
J gene: TRBJ1-2
CDR3 DNA: TGTGCCAGTAGCCCCCCCCATGAGAACTATGGCTACACCTTC
CDR3 protein: CASSPPHENYGYTF

clone size: once
D gene: TRBD2
V gene: TRBV18
J gene: TRBJ2-1
CDR3 DNA: TGTGCCAGCTCACCTCTTCTAGCGGGAGCTCTCTACAATGAGCAGTTCTTC
CDR3 protein: CASSPLLAGALYNEQFF

clone size: .
D gene: .
V gene: TRBV11-1
J gene: TRBJ2-2
CDR3 DNA: TGTGCCAGCAGCCCCGTGAACACCGGGGAGCTGTTTTTT
CDR3 protein: CASSPVNTGELFF

clone size: .
D gene: TRBD2
V gene: TRBV7-9
J gene: TRBJ2-3
CDR3 DNA: TGTTCCAGCAGCTCAACTACTAGCGCGGATACGCAGTATTTT
CDR3 protein: CSSSSTTSADTQYF

clone size: .
D gene: .
V gene: TRBV10-3
J gene: TRBJ2-7
CDR3 DNA: TGTGCCATCAGTTGGAGCCCCATCTACGAGCAGTACTTC
CDR3 protein: CAISWSPIYEQYF

clone size: few
D gene: .
V gene: TRBV7-9
J gene: TRBJ2-3
CDR3 DNA: TGTGCCAGCAGCTTACGCCGGGAGCCGAGGGCAGATACGCAGTATTTT
CDR3 protein: CASSLRREPRADTQYF

clone size: .
D gene: TRBD2
V gene: TRBV7-8
J gene: TRBJ2-3
CDR3 DNA: TGTGCCAGCAGCTTAGCGAGGGCTAGCGGGCCCTCCACAGATACGCAGTATTTT
CDR3 protein: CASSLARASGPSTDTQYF

clone size: .
D gene: TRBD2
V gene: TRBV5-1
J gene: TRBJ2-7
CDR3 DNA: TGCGCCAGCAGCTTTAGCGGGAGGGTCACCTACGAGCAGTACTTC
CDR3 protein: CASSFSGRVTYEQYF

clone size: few
D gene: TRBD2
V gene: TRBV6-1
J gene: TRBJ2-7
CDR3 DNA: TGTGCCAGCAGTGGAGGACTAGCCTCCTACGAGCAGTACTTC
CDR3 protein: CASSGGLASYEQYF

clone size: few
D gene: .
V gene: TRBV20-1
J gene: TRBJ1-1
CDR3 DNA: TGCAGTGCTAGCAGGGAAATTGAAGCTTTCTTT
CDR3 protein: CSASREIEAFF

clone size: .
D gene: TRBD1
V gene: TRBV4-1
J gene: TRBJ2-5
CDR3 DNA: TGCGCCAGCAGCCTTGAAGACAGGGGAGGAGGAGAGACCCAGTACTTC
CDR3 protein: CASSLEDRGGGETQYF

clone size: .
D gene: .
V gene: TRBV4-1
J gene: TRBJ2-2
CDR3 DNA: TGCGCCAGCAGCCAACTAAGTGGTCAGGGGTCCTCGGCCGGGGAGCTGTTTTTT
CDR3 protein: CASSQLSGQGSSAGELFF

clone size: .
D gene: TRBD1
V gene: TRBV28
J gene: TRBJ1-5
CDR3 DNA: TGTGCCAGCAGCCGCGGGGACAGGGTGGTTGATCAGCCCCAGCATTTT
CDR3 protein: CASSRGDRVVDQPQHF

clone size: .
D gene: .
V gene: TRBV9
J gene: TRBJ2-3
CDR3 DNA: TGTGCCAGCAGCGTTACTACCGGGATGCAACAGTATTTT
CDR3 protein: CASSVTTGMQQYF

clone size: few
D gene: .
V gene: TRBV6-1
J gene: TRBJ2-7
CDR3 DNA: TGTGCCAGCAGTGGGGACTTCTTATGGCCGGACGAACAGTACTTC
CDR3 protein: CASSGDFLWPDEQYF

clone size: .
D gene: TRBD2
V gene: TRBV28
J gene: TRBJ2-4
CDR3 DNA: TGTGCCAGCAGTTTTGGGACTAGCGGGAGGGGAGGATACTTC
CDR3 protein: CASSFGTSGRGGYF

clone size: .
D gene: TRBD2
V gene: TRBV6-6
J gene: TRBJ2-7
CDR3 DNA: TGTGCCAGCAGGGGAGGGACGGCCGCGTCCTACGAGCAGTACTTC
CDR3 protein: CASRGGTAASYEQYF

clone size: .
D gene: TRBD1
V gene: TRBV7-9
J gene: TRBJ1-4
CDR3 DNA: TGTGCCAGCAGCTTCGGGACAGGGGGTGAAAAACTGTTTTTT
CDR3 protein: CASSFGTGGEKLFF

clone size: .
D gene: .
V gene: TRBV15
J gene: TRBJ1-2
CDR3 DNA: TGTGCCACCAGCAGAGAACAGGGTAACTATGGCTACACCTTC
CDR3 protein: CATSREQGNYGYTF

clone size: .
D gene: TRBD2
V gene: TRBV6-1
J gene: TRBJ2-1
CDR3 DNA: TGTGCCAGCACCTCGACTAGCGGGAGTTCACTTGAGCAGTTCTTC
CDR3 protein: CASTSTSGSSLEQFF

clone size: .
D gene: TRBD2
V gene: TRBV2
J gene: TRBJ2-7
CDR3 DNA: TGTGCCAGCAAAATAACGGGAGGAATGGGCGAGCAGTACTTC
CDR3 protein: CASKITGGMGEQYF

clone size: few
D gene: TRBD1
V gene: TRBV7-9
J gene: TRBJ1-2
CDR3 DNA: TGTGCCAGCAGCCCCCGGGACAGGTCTAACTATGGCTACACCTTC
CDR3 protein: CASSPRDRSNYGYTF

clone size: .
D gene: .
V gene: TRBV9
J gene: TRBJ2-3
CDR3 DNA: TGTGCCAGCAGCGCCCCACTAGTTTCAGATACGCAGTATTTT
CDR3 protein: CASSAPLVSDTQYF

clone size: .
D gene: .
V gene: TRBV15
J gene: TRBJ2-7
CDR3 DNA: TGTGCCACCAGCAGAGAGGGCGTCGAGCAGTACTTC
CDR3 protein: CATSREGVEQYF

clone size: .
D gene: .
V gene: TRBV6-4
J gene: TRBJ2-3
CDR3 DNA: TGTGCCAGCAGTGACTCGCCGACACCCACAGATACGCAGTATTTT
CDR3 protein: CASSDSPTPTDTQYF

clone size: .
D gene: TRBD1
V gene: TRBV4-2
J gene: TRBJ1-1
CDR3 DNA: TGTGCCAGCAGCCACGAGGGAGACAGGGACACTGAAGCTTTCTTT
CDR3 protein: CASSHEGDRDTEAFF

clone size: .
D gene: .
V gene: TRBV5-4
J gene: TRBJ2-1
CDR3 DNA: TGTGCCAGCAGCTTGGCCGTATACAATGAGCAGTTCTTC
CDR3 protein: CASSLAVYNEQFF

clone size: .
D gene: TRBD2
V gene: TRBV27
J gene: TRBJ2-1
CDR3 DNA: TGTGCCAGCAGTTTATCAGTTACTAGCGGGAGAAATGAGCAGTTCTTC
CDR3 protein: CASSLSVTSGRNEQFF

clone size: once
D gene: TRBD2
V gene: TRBV7-8
J gene: TRBJ2-1
CDR3 DNA: TGTGCCAGCAGCCTACCGGGACTAGCATCCAATGAGCAGTTCTTC
CDR3 protein: CASSLPGLASNEQFF

clone size: once
D gene: TRBD2
V gene: TRBV7-9
J gene: TRBJ2-1
CDR3 DNA: TGTGCCAGCAGCTCTCAGCGGGAGGGCACCTACAATGAGCAGTTCTTC
CDR3 protein: CASSSQREGTYNEQFF

clone size: .
D gene: .
V gene: TRBV11-2
J gene: TRBJ2-6
CDR3 DNA: TGTGCCAGCAGCTCCGGGGTCGGCTCTGGGGCCAACGTCCTGACTTTC
CDR3 protein: CASSSGVGSGANVLTF

clone size: .
D gene: TRBD2
V gene: TRBV10-3
J gene: TRBJ2-1
CDR3 DNA: TGTGCCATCAACCCCGGCGGGAGTCTAGCTAATGAGCAGTTCTTC
CDR3 protein: CAINPGGSLANEQFF

clone size: .
D gene: TRBD2
V gene: TRBV11-2
J gene: TRBJ2-1
CDR3 DNA: TGTGCCAGCAGCTCGAGCGGGAGGAAGGTCAATGAGCAGTTCTTC
CDR3 protein: CASSSSGRKVNEQFF

clone size: once
D gene: .
V gene: TRBV7-8
J gene: TRBJ1-5
CDR3 DNA: TGTGCCAGCAGCCTTGAGATGTTCGGCAATCAGCCCCAGCATTTT
CDR3 protein: CASSLEMFGNQPQHF

clone size: .
D gene: .
V gene: TRBV2
J gene: TRBJ2-7
CDR3 DNA: TGTGCCAGCGGAAGCGAGCAGTACTTC
CDR3 protein: CASGSEQYF

clone size: few
D gene: .
V gene: TRBV5-5
J gene: TRBJ1-2
CDR3 DNA: TGTGCCAGCAGCCCGTACCAGGGGATATTGGTCGGTGGCTACACCTTC
CDR3 protein: CASSPYQGILVGGYTF

clone size: few
D gene: .
V gene: TRBV7-6
J gene: TRBJ2-7
CDR3 DNA: TGTGCCAGCAGCCCTCGGGACATACGCGAGCAGTACTTC
CDR3 protein: CASSPRDIREQYF

clone size: .
D gene: TRBD2
V gene: TRBV5-1
J gene: TRBJ2-5
CDR3 DNA: TGCGCCAGCAGCTTGGTCGGAGCGGGATTGGGAGAGACCCAGTACTTC
CDR3 protein: CASSLVGAGLGETQYF

clone size: .
D gene: .
V gene: TRBV27
J gene: TRBJ1-1
CDR3 DNA: TGTGCCAGCAGTCTAAGGCCGGGGGGCTTGAACACTGAAGCTTTCTTT
CDR3 protein: CASSLRPGGLNTEAFF

clone size: .
D gene: TRBD1
V gene: TRBV30
J gene: TRBJ2-1
CDR3 DNA: TGTGCCTGGAGTATCGGACAGGGGTACAATGAGCAGTTCTTC
CDR3 protein: CAWSIGQGYNEQFF

clone size: .
D gene: .
V gene: TRBV19
J gene: TRBJ2-2
CDR3 DNA: TGTGCCAGTAGTATCGTCAGGGCCGACACCGGGGAGCTGTTTTTT
CDR3 protein: CASSIVRADTGELFF